The clone carrying this T cell receptor beta chain was seen a handful of times. Its specificity is unknown. One end of the junction does not line up with germline, which may come from a read error. The CDR3 extends 3 residues past the end of the read, so its final part is completed from the germline J gene. This record comes from a study of T cell clonality in common variable immunodeficiency. Findings and caveats of the study: Common variable immunodeficiency TCR beta sequences reportedly had fewer deletions and N-nucleotide insertions.

This CDR3 contains 15 residues. Germline V lookup: CDR1 SGHTA, CDR2 FQGNSA. Measured with immunoSEQ multiplex PCR; TCRdb has only the in-frame clones, and not every one. The data show around 40,000 clones, none appearing only once, with 5% to 6.5% held by the ten largest. V and J are TRBV7-2 and TRBJ1-5; TRBD1 aligns across 8 bases. This receptor was identified in a human donor with common variable immunodeficiency. Sequencing was carried out using peripheral blood mononuclear cells. CDR3 region: CASSLGGQEGQPQHF. The part of the CDR3 DNA that was read is TGTGCCAGCAGTTTAGGGGGACAGGAGGGTCAGCCC. The full variable domain, its missing parts supplied by reference TRBV7-2 and TRBJ1-5, is GAGVSQSPSNKVTEKGKDVELRCDPISGHTALYWYRQSLGQGLEFLIYFQGNSAPDKSGLPSDRFSAERTGGSVSTLTIQRTQQEDSAVYLCASSLGGQEGQPQHFGDGTRLSIL.